Each of the 24 T cell receptor beta chains below was sequenced from the same sample in a study of early T cells in non-severe SARS-CoV-2 infection. TCRdb processed the 5' RACE reads anew with MiXCR; each CDR3 protein has one entry. The sample lists 95,000 to 150,000 distinct CDR3 sequences; 14% to 15% were seen once. What was sequenced was whole blood. These receptors were obtained from an adult who was a healthcare worker with PCR-confirmed SARS-CoV-2 infection or an uninfected control (not recorded which).

A few counts support this clonotype. V is TRBV4-1 and J is TRBJ2-1, with D perhaps being TRBD1 or TRBD2 (6 bases each). Germline V gene data show CDR1 as MGHRA and CDR2 as YSYEKL. Trimming shortened V by 4 bases and J by 7 bases, and 14 bases separated the two germline ends. This CDR3 spans 14 amino acids. CDR3 DNA: TGCGCCAGCAGCCGGGGGGCCCAACCTAATGAGCAGTTCTTC. Translation: CASSRGAQPNEQFF.

In this sample, this clonotype turned up a few times. This chain connects TRBV7-9 to TRBJ1-4; possibly TRBD1 for D (5 bases). Germline V lookup: CDR1 SEHNR, CDR2 FQNEAQ (reference sequence). The CDR3 runs 13 residues. The V gene lost 1 base and the J gene lost 7 bases, with 7 bases spanning the gap. In DNA form, the CDR3 reads TGTGCCAGCAGCTTAGAAGGGGCTGAAAAACTGTTTTTT. Its translation is CASSLEGAEKLFF.

The table lists this clonotype with a few counts. The rearrangement joins TRBV7-3 to TRBJ1-6, with D tentatively TRBD1 (6 bases). The CDR3 totals 16 residues. Germline V lookup: CDR1 SGHTA, CDR2 FQGTGA. V was clipped by 1 base and J by 10 bases, with 17 bases between them. The CDR3 loop is CASSLRMTGTGSPLHF. The CDR3 DNA reads TGTGCCAGCAGCTTAAGAATGACAGGAACTGGATCACCCCTCCACTTT.

This clonotype turned up a few times. This chain links TRBV5-1 with TRBJ2-5, with TRBD2 matching 7 bases. The germline CDR1 and CDR2 sequences are SGHRS and YFSETQ. The CDR3 extends over 14 amino acids. The trim removed 4 bases at V and 3 bases at J, leaving 6 bases unmatched. The CDR3 DNA reads as TGCGCCAGCAGCCCGGGGACTACCAAAGAGACCCAGTACTTC. Translated: CASSPGTTKETQYF.

The genes are TRBV7-8 and TRBJ1-6; D not resolved. V dropped 3 bases and J dropped 3 bases, with 12 bases sitting between them. The germline gives CDR1 SGHVS, CDR2 FQNEAQ. This CDR3 has 16 amino acids. CDR3 in DNA: TGTGCCAGCAGCTTCGGCCTGACGAACTATAATTCACCCCTCCACTTT. Translating it yields CASSFGLTNYNSPLHF.

V gene TRBV29-1 combines with J gene TRBJ2-1; the D gene is possibly TRBD2 (6 bases). Per the germline V gene, CDR1 is SQVTM and CDR2 is ANQGSEA. V dropped 8 bases and J dropped 6 bases, with 17 bases sitting between them. The CDR3 covers 13 residues. The CDR3 bases are TGCAGCACCAGGGTCCACGGGGGCAATGAGCAGTTCTTC. Its translation: CSTRVHGGNEQFF.

V is TRBV19 and J is TRBJ1-4; no firm D call. Trimming left V 4 bases short and J 8 bases short, with 11 bases between. The germline CDR1 and CDR2 sequences are LNHDA and SQIVND (reference sequence). The CDR3 extends over 13 amino acids. CDR3 DNA: TGTGCCAGTAGTACTGGTGGCGGAGAAAAACTGTTTTTT. Amino acid sequence: CASSTGGGEKLFF.

The gene calls are TRBV12-3 or TRBV12-4 and TRBJ2-1; tentative D call: TRBD1 (6 bases). This CDR3 is 13 amino acids long. V was clipped by 3 bases and J by 15 bases, with 18 bases between them. The CDR3 DNA follows: TGTGCCAGCAGTTTTGAAGGGACATCCACTCCGTTCTTC. This gives the protein CASSFEGTSTPFF.

J is TRBJ1-2 and V is TRBV2; D might be TRBD1 (5 bases). The CDR3 runs 13 residues. Per germline, CDR1 SNHLY and CDR2 FYNNEI. The germline V and J ends were trimmed by 4 bases and 7 bases, with 13 bases remaining between them. CDR3 in DNA: TGTGCCAGCAGTGGACCGGACACGCTTGGCTACACCTTC. Its protein product is CASSGPDTLGYTF.

The rearrangement joins TRBV5-1 to TRBJ1-1; maybe TRBD1 (6 bases). The CDR3 totals 14 residues. V was pared by 1 base and J by 5 bases, with 12 bases between. In germline, CDR1 is SGHRS, CDR2 YFSETQ. For the CDR3, the DNA is TGCGCCAGCAGCTTGACAGGGTCTGGGACTGAAGCTTTCTTT. Protein sequence: CASSLTGSGTEAFF.

The chain has TRBV11-1 and TRBJ1-5; 7 positions agree with TRBD1. The CDR3 has 13 amino acids. With V trimmed by 6 bases and J by 7 bases, 6 bases remained unmatched. Germline loops: CDR1 SGHAT, CDR2 FQDESV (reference sequence). In DNA form, the CDR3 reads TGTGCCAGCAGTACAGGGGTAGGCCAGCCCCAGCATTTT. As protein: CASSTGVGQPQHF.

This clonotype came up a few times. CDR3 nucleotide sequence: TGTGCCAGCAGACTGGGGGGGGGGCATGAGCAGTTCTTC. As protein: CASRLGGGHEQFF. The rearrangement joins TRBV6-6 to TRBJ2-1, with D tentatively TRBD2 (7 bases). CDR3 size: 13 residues. CDR1 is MNHNY and CDR2 is SVGAGI in the germline V gene (reference sequence). Trimming cost V 6 bases and J 8 bases, with 14 bases left between them.

There are a few counts of this clonotype. The rearrangement joins TRBV27 to TRBJ2-3; D not resolved. V lost 2 bases and J 6 bases, leaving 18 bases between the germline ends. In germline, CDR1 is MNHEY, CDR2 SMNVEV (reference sequence). This CDR3 has 16 amino acids. The chain's CDR3 is CASSLRHRALLDTQYF. CDR3 coding DNA: TGTGCCAGCAGTTTACGTCATCGAGCCCTGCTGGATACGCAGTATTTT.

This clonotype occurred a few times. This rearrangement joins TRBV3-1 to TRBJ2-1, with 11 bases that match TRBD2. The CDR3 has 13 amino acids. V lost 4 bases, J lost 10 bases, and 3 bases stayed unmatched. Germline V CDR1 and CDR2: LGHDT, YNNKEL (reference sequence). The CDR3 loop reads CASSPRLAGEQFF. DNA for the CDR3: TGTGCCAGCAGCCCCCGACTAGCGGGGGAGCAGTTCTTC.

The rearrangement joins TRBV6-5 to TRBJ1-1; D is perhaps TRBD1 (5 bases). The CDR3 extends over 15 amino acids. V dropped 1 base and J dropped 5 bases, with 14 bases sitting between them. Germline V gene sequence: CDR1 MNHEY, CDR2 SVGAGI. As DNA, the CDR3 is TGTGCCAGCAGTTACTTGGGTGGGACGGAAACTGAAGCTTTCTTT. It codes for CASSYLGGTETEAFF.

This clonotype was seen only a few times. In nucleotides, the CDR3 is TGTGCCAGCAGTGAATTCACAGGGGGCGCGGACACTGAAGCTTTCTTT. It is translated as CASSEFTGGADTEAFF. V gene TRBV6-1 combines with J gene TRBJ1-1; 9 nucleotides align to TRBD1. Looked up from germline, CDR1 is MNHNS and CDR2 is SASEGT. With V trimmed by 2 bases and J by 3 bases, 7 bases remained unmatched. CDR3 length equals 16 residues.

This chain uses TRBV6-2 or TRBV6-3 with TRBJ2-3; 7 positions agree with TRBD2. Looked up from germline, CDR1 is MNHEY and CDR2 is SVGEGT. This CDR3 has 19 residues. V was clipped by 0 bases and J by 0 bases; unmatched bases: 12. The DNA of the CDR3 is TGTGCCAGCAGTTACTCGACCCGATACGCTAGCGGAAGCACAGATACGCAGTATTTT. Protein product: CASSYSTRYASGSTDTQYF.

V usage is TRBV7-6 and J usage is TRBJ1-3; possibly TRBD1 for D (6 bases). Germline loops: CDR1 SGHVS, CDR2 FNYEAQ. The CDR3 has 16 amino acids. Trimming cost V 5 bases and J 0 bases, with 14 bases left between them. For the CDR3, the DNA is TGTGCCAGCAGCCCGGGACAACAGTTCTCTGGAAACACCATATATTTT. It specifies CASSPGQQFSGNTIYF.

J is TRBJ2-3 and V is TRBV4-1, with TRBD1 matching 7 bases. This CDR3 is built from 17 residues. CDR1 and CDR2 (germline): MGHRA, YSYEKL. V lost 0 bases, J lost 0 bases, and 6 bases stayed unmatched. The chain's CDR3 is CASSQEGPGGSTDTQYF. The CDR3 DNA follows: TGCGCCAGCAGCCAAGAGGGGCCAGGGGGAAGCACAGATACGCAGTATTTT.

This clonotype was seen a few times. This sequence joins TRBV7-9 and TRBJ1-2; tentatively, D is TRBD1 (5 bases). The CDR3 runs 16 residues. Germline CDR1 SEHNR, CDR2 FQNEAQ (reference sequence). The germline V and J ends were trimmed by 4 bases and 9 bases, with 24 bases remaining between them. CDR3 in amino acids: CASSSDLIRGGNRYTF. The CDR3 DNA reads TGTGCCAGCAGCTCTGATTTAATACGGGGCGGCAATCGCTACACCTTC.

The chain combines TRBV4-1 with TRBJ2-5, with no clear D. V dropped 0 bases and J dropped 9 bases, with 17 bases sitting between them. CDR1 is MGHRA, CDR2 YSYEKL, per germline. CDR3 length: 15 amino acids. This CDR3 is CASSQERWQSQAQYF. CDR3 coding DNA: TGCGCCAGCAGCCAAGAAAGGTGGCAGAGCCAGGCCCAGTACTTC.

J is TRBJ1-2 and V is TRBV29-1; the match to TRBD1 covers 8 bases. Germline V gene data show CDR1 as SQVTM and CDR2 as ANQGSEA. This CDR3 is 15 amino acids long. The trim removed 2 bases at V and 3 bases at J, leaving 8 bases unmatched. CDR3 DNA sequence: TGCAGCGTTGAAACACTGACAGGGGATGACTATGGCTACACCTTC. It specifies CSVETLTGDDYGYTF.

This sequence joins TRBV29-1 and TRBJ1-1; the D gene is possibly TRBD1 (5 bases). The CDR3 covers 13 residues. Germline loops: CDR1 SQVTM, CDR2 ANQGSEA. Trimming stripped 2 bases from V and 1 base from J, with 8 bases between. The CDR3 sequence: CSVERDGNTEAFF. CDR3 DNA sequence: TGCAGCGTTGAACGGGACGGGAACACTGAAGCTTTCTTT.

This clonotype came up a few times. The V and J genes are TRBV20-1 and TRBJ1-5; tentatively, D is TRBD1 (5 bases). The V end was cut by 6 bases, the J end by 3 bases, with 15 bases between. The germline V gene has CDR1 DFQATT and CDR2 SNEGSKA (reference sequence). The CDR3 contains 14 residues. The CDR3 DNA follows: TGCAGTGCCCTGAGTGGGGGTAACAATCAGCCCCAGCATTTT. Translating gives CSALSGGNNQPQHF.